Given below is one T cell receptor (beta chain) in context. Germline CDR1 KGHDR, CDR2 SFDVKD. The CDR3 has 15 amino acids. V was pared by 2 bases and J by 6 bases, with 16 bases between. This record comes from a study of blood T cell repertoires in COVID-19. Background on the study: COVID-19 samples collected from the United States, Italy and Spain covered acute and convalescent phases. T cells, B-cell-depleted T cells, or PBMCs provided the cDNA or gDNA that served as material.

Original methodology: The authors estimated nucleated cell counts from reference gene primer amplification. The method was immunoSEQ multiplex PCR; TCRdb's version includes in-frame clones alone and lacks a portion of them. The V and J calls and clone size come from that table; D and trimming were worked out from the DNA. The repertoire holds 150,000 to 200,000 clones, about 83% seen once, with approximately 14% in the top ten. The sample taken for sequencing was peripheral blood. V is TRBV24-1 and J is TRBJ2-7; D perhaps matches TRBD2 (7 bases). This sequence was found in a woman older than 75 with acute or convalescent COVID-19. The CDR3, as DNA: TGTGCCACCAGTGATTCTAGGGGGGAGGGGACCGAGCAGTACTTC. Encoded protein: CATSDSRGEGTEQYF.